The sequence of this T cell receptor (beta chain) was determined in a study of graft-versus-host responses after intestinal transplantation (dated by TCRdb to about 2021). A note on the overall study: The transplants that recipients got were multivisceral, liver-intestinal, or isolated intestinal. Every recipient was given anti-thymocyte globulin induction, followed by about three years of maintenance tacrolimus and steroids. After intestinal transplantation, graft-versus-host and host-versus-graft alloreactive T cell clones in the graft, circulation and bone marrow were tracked using bulk TCR-beta CDR3 sequencing. To identify alloreactive clones, pre-transplant mixed lymphocyte reaction products were sequenced and compared with unstimulated pre-transplant donor and recipient T cells. The cohort enrolled about 23 intestinal transplant recipients, one of whom was a retransplant, and 3 patients without pretransplant specimens were excluded. A peak of at least 4% donor T cells among recipient peripheral blood mononuclear cells was the definition used for donor T cell macrochimerism. Instead of going to the commercial service, samples from a few later patients were sequenced in-house on an Illumina MiSeq and processed with MiXCR.

The CDR3 starts with the cysteine, ends with the phenylalanine, and has 15 residues. Of the read, only the CDR3 DNA is kept; its 45 bases are in frame from base 1. Trimming removed 3 bases from V and 5 bases from J, leaving 16 bases between the germline ends. CDR1 MNHNS and CDR2 SASEGT are derived from the germline V gene. Study-level results and caveats: In patients with donor T cell macrochimerism, the allografts had high GvH to HvG T cell clonal ratios. GvH clones were detected in recipient bone marrow, and some of these GvH clones were observed earlier in ileal mucosa or blood, consistent with an intestinal mucosal origin. Early after transplant, peak levels of circulating GvH clones were associated with declines in HvG clones. Conclusions were limited by the relatively low number and heterogeneity of intestinal transplant patients.

Points on this clone: It has no known antigen specificity. Base qualities are not recorded, but no much larger clone differs from it by a single base.

The library was prepared using the immunoSEQ multiplex PCR assay. For most patients, genomic DNA was isolated with the Qiagen DNeasy Blood and Tissue Kit and sent frozen to Adaptive Biotechnologies for TCR sequencing. Adaptive Biotechnologies carried out high-throughput TCR-beta CDR3 sequencing of genomic DNA for most patients. In the source study's methods: TCR sequencing data were retrieved from Adaptive's ImmunoSEQ software for around 19 patients, whereas three other patients were processed with MiXCR and VDJtools. To correct CD4 versus CD8 sorting errors, sequences present in both subsets at a frequency ratio below 5:1 were removed. CDR3 nucleotide sequences shared between donor and recipient were removed because their origin could not be assigned. To be classed as alloreactive, a clone needed at least 2-fold expansion over unstimulated cells and a minimum CFSE-low frequency of 0.002% (template counts) or 0.001% (read counts). Clones detected in sequenced pre-transplant spleen, lymph node, or MLR CFSE-low populations of the donor or recipient were defined as mappable. The cumulative frequency of alloreactive clones was calculated as a percentage of all sequences, weighted by copy number. Sourced from immuneACCESS, this table was stored by TCRdb with only in-frame sequences that have V and J called. A share of the clones is absent; for the studies checked, an unresolved V gene accounts for under half, and the remainder has no known explanation. V and J calls and clone size follow that table, whereas D and trimming were derived from the DNA. This sample has around 88,000 clones in its table, and less than 90% of those were observed once. The ten largest make up about 18% of the sample.

The sample's time point, from its label and the paper: cells obtained before transplantation from donor or recipient. CD3+CD4+ and CD3+CD8+ populations were FACS-sorted from unstimulated pre-transplant donor and recipient cells taken from spleen or lymph nodes. The sequence derives from a human donor who received an intestinal transplant. Recombination linked TRBV6-1 to TRBJ1-2; TRBD1 is a weak D gene call, 5 bases matching. Source: unstimulated CD8+ T cells sorted from spleen or lymph node cells, taken before intestinal transplant. The CDR3 is CASSDIWDTGYGYTF. The sequenced DNA: TGTGCCAGCAGTGATATTTGGGATACAGGATATGGCTACACCTTC.